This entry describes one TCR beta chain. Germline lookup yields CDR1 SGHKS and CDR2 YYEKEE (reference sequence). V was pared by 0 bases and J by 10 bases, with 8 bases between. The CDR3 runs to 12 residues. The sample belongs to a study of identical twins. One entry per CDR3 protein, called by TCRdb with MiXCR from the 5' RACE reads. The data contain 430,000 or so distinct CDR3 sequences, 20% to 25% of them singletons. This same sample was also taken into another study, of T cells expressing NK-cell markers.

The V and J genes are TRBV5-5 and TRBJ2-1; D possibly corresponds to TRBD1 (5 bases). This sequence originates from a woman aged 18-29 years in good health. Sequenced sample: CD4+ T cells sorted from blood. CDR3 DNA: TGTGCCAGCAGCTTGGTAGGGGAAGAGCAGTTCTTC. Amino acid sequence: CASSLVGEEQFF.